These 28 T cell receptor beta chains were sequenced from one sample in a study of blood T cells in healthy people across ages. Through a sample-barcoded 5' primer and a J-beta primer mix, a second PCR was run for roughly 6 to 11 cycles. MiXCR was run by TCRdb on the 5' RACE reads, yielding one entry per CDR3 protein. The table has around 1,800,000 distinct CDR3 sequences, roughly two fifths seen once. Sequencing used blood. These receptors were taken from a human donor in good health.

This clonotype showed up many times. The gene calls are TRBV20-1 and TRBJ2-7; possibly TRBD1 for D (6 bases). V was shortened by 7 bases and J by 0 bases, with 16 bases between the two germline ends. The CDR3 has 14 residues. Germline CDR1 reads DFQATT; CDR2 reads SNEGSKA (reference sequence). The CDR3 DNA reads TGCAGTGTCACACAGGGCTCGAACTCCTACGAGCAGTACTTC. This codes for CSVTQGSNSYEQYF.

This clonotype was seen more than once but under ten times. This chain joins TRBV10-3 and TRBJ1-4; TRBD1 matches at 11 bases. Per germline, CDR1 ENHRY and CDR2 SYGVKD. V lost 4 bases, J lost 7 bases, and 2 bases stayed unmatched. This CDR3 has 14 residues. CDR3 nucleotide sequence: TGTGCCATCAGTGGGACAGGGGGCGGTGAAAAACTGTTTTTT. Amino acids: CAISGTGGGEKLFF.

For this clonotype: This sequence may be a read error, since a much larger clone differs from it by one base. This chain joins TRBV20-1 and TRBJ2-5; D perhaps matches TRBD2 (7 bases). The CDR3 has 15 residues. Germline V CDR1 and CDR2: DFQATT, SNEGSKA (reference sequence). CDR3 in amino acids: CSARLFERGQEAQYF. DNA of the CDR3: TGCAGTGCTAGACTCTTTGAGCGGGGACAAGAGGCCCAGTACTTC.

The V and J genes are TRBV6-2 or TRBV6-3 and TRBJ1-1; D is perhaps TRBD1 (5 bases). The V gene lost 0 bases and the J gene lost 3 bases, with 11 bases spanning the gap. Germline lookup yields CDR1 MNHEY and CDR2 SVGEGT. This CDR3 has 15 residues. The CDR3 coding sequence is TGTGCCAGCAGTTACTCAGCAGGGTGGGACACTGAAGCTTTCTTT. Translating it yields CASSYSAGWDTEAFF.

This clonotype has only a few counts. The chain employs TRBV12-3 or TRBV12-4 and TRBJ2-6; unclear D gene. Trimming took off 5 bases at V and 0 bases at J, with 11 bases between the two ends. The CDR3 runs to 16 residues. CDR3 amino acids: CASSISGASGANVLTF. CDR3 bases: TGTGCCAGCAGTATTTCCGGAGCCTCTGGGGCCAACGTCCTGACTTTC.

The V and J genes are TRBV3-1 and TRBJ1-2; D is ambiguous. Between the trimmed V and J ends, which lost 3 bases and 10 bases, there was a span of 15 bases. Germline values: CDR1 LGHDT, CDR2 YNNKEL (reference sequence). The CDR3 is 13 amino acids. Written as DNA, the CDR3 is TGTGCCAGCAGCCATAGCTCTGGCCCTGACTACACCTTC. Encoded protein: CASSHSSGPDYTF. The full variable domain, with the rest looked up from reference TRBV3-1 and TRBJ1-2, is DTAVSQTPKYLVTQMGNDKSIKCEQNLGHDTMYWYKQDSKKFLKIMFSYNNKELIINETVPNRFSPKSPDKAHLNLHINSLELGDSAVYFCASSHSSGPDYTFGSGTRLTVV.

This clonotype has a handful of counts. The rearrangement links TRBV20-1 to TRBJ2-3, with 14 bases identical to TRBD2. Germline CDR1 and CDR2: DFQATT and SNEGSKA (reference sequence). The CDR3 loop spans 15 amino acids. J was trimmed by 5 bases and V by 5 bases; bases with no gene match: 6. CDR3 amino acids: CSAPGLAGELDTQYF. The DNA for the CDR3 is TGCAGTGCTCCGGGACTAGCGGGGGAGCTAGATACGCAGTATTTT.

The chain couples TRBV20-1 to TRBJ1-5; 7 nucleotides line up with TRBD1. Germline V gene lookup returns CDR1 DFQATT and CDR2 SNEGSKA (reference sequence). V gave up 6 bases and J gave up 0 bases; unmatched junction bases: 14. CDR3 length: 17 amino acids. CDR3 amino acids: CSAPEGTALYSNQPQHF. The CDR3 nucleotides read TGCAGTGCCCCGGAAGGGACAGCTCTTTATAGCAATCAGCCCCAGCATTTT.

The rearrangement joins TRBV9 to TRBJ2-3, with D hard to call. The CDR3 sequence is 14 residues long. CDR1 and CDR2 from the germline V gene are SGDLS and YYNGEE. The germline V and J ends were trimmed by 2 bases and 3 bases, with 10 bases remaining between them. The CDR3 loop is CASSVIGDTDTQYF. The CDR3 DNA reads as TGTGCCAGCAGCGTGATAGGAGATACAGATACGCAGTATTTT.

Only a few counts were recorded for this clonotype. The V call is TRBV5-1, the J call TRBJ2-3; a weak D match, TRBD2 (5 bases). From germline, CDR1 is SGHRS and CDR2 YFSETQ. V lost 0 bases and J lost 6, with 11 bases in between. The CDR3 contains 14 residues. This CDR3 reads CASSLVDPGDTQYF. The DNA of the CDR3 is TGCGCCAGCAGCTTGGTAGACCCGGGGGATACGCAGTATTTT.

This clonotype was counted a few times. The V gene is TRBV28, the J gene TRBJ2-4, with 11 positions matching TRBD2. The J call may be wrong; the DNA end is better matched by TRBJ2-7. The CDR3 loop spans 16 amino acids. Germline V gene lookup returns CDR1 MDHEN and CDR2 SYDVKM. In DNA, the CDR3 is TGTGCCAGCCGGCCCCCGGGGGCTAGCGGGGGGTACGAGCAGTACTTC. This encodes CASRPPGASGGYEQYF.

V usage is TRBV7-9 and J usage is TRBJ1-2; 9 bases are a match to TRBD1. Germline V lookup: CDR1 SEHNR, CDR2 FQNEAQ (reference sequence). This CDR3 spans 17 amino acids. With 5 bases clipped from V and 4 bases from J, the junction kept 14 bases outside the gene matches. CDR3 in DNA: TGTGCCAGCAGCGATACGACAGGGGGTGTCAGTAGCTATGGCTACACCTTC. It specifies CASSDTTGGVSSYGYTF.

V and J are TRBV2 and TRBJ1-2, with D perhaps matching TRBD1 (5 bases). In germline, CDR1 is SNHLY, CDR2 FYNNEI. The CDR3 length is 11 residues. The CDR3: CAIQGVVGYTF. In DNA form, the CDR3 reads TGTGCTATCCAGGGAGTTGTTGGCTACACCTTC.

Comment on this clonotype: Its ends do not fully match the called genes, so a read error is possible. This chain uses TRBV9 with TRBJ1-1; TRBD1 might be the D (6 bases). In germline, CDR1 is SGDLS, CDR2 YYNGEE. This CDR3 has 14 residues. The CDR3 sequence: CASSIGGLNTEAFF. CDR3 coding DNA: TGCGCCAGCAGCATTGGGGGCCTGAACACTGAAGCTTTCTTT.

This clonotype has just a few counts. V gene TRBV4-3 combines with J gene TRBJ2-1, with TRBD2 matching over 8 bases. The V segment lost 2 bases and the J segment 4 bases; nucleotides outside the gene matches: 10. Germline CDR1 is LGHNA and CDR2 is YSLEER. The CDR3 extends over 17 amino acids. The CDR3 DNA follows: TGCGCCAGCAGCCAAATCTGGAGCGGGGGCCTATACAATGAGCAGTTCTTC. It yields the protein CASSQIWSGGLYNEQFF.

The CDR3 spells CASSLGPTENSPLHF. The CDR3 DNA reads as TGCGCCAGCAGCTTGGGGCCGACGGAGAATTCACCCCTCCACTTT. The J gene is TRBJ1-6, the V gene TRBV5-1, with D unclear. Per the germline V gene, CDR1 is SGHRS and CDR2 is YFSETQ. The CDR3 runs 15 residues. V dropped 0 bases and J dropped 7 bases, with 11 bases sitting between them. The full variable domain, completed using reference TRBV5-1 and TRBJ1-6, is KAGVTQTPRYLIKTRGQQVTLSCSPISGHRSVSWYQQTPGQGLQFLFEYFSETQRNKGNFPGRFSGRQFSNSRSEMNVSTLELGDSALYLCASSLGPTENSPLHFGNGTRLTVT.

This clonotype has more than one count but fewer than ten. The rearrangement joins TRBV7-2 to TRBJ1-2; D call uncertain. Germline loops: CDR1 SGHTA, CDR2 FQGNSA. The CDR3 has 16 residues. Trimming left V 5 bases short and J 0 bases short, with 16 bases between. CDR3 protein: CASSPLGGVSNYGYTF. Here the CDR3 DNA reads TGTGCCAGCAGCCCCTTAGGAGGAGTATCTAACTATGGCTACACCTTC.

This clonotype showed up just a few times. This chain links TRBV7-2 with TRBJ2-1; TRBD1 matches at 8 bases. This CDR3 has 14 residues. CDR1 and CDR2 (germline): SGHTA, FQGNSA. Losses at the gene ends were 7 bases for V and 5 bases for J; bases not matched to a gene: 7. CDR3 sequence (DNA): TGTGCCAGCAACCGACAGGGGTCCCACAATGAGCAGTTCTTC. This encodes CASNRQGSHNEQFF.

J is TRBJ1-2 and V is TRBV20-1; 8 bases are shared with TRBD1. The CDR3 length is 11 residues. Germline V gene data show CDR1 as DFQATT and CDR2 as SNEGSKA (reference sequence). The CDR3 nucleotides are TGCTCCGGACAGGGCTCCTATGGCTACACCTTC. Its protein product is CSGQGSYGYTF.

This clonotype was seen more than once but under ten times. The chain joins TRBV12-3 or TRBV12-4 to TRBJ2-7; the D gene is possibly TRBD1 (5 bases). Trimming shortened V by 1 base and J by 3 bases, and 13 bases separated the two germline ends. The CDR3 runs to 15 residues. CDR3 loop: CASSLGTGRDYEQYF. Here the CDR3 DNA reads TGTGCCAGCAGTTTAGGGACGGGCAGGGACTACGAGCAGTACTTC.

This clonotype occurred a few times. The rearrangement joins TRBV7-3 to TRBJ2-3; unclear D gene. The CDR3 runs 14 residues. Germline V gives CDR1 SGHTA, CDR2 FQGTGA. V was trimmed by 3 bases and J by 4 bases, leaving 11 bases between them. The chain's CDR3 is CASSFRGAADTQYF. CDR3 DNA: TGTGCCAGCAGCTTTCGTGGCGCGGCAGATACGCAGTATTTT.

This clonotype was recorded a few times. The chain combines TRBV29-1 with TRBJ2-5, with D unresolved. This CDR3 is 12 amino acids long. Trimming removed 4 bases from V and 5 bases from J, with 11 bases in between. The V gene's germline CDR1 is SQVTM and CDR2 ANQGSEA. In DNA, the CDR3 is TGCAGCGTTGTCATCCCCGGGGAGACCCAGTACTTC. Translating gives CSVVIPGETQYF. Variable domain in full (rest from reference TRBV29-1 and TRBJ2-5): SAVISQKPSRDICQRGTSLTIQCQVDSQVTMMFWYRQQPGQSLTLIATANQGSEATYESGFVIDKFPISRPNLTFSTLTVSNMSPEDSSIYLCSVVIPGETQYFGPGTRLLVL.

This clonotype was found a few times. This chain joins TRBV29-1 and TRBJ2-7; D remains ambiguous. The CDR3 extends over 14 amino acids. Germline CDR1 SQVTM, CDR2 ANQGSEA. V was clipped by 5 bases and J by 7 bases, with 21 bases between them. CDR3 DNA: TGCAGCGTTACGTGGGGTAATTTGGTGAATGAGCAGTACTTC. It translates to CSVTWGNLVNEQYF.

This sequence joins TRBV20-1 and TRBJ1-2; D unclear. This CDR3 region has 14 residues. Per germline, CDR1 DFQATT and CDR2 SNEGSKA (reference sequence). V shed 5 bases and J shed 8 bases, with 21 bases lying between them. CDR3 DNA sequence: TGCAGTGCTCACATTCCCCCGGCGGGAGGCGGCTACACCTTC. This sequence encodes CSAHIPPAGGGYTF.

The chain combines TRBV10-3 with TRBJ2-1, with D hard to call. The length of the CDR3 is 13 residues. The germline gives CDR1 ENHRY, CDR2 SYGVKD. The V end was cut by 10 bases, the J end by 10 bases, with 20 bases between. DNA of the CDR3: TGTGCCACACACGCCCGGACCGCAATCGAGCAGTTCTTC. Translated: CATHARTAIEQFF.

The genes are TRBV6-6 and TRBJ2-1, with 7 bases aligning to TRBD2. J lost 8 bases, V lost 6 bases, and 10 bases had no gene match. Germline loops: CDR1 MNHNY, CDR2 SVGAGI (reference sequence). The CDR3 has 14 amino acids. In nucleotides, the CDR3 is TGTGCCAGCAGATCGGACGGGGGGTTGGATGAGCAGTTCTTC. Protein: CASRSDGGLDEQFF.

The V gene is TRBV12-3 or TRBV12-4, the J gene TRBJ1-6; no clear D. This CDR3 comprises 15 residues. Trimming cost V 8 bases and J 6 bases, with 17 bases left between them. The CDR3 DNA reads TGTGCCAGCGGGCGACCGGGAAGCGTTAATTCACCCCTCCACTTT. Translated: CASGRPGSVNSPLHF.

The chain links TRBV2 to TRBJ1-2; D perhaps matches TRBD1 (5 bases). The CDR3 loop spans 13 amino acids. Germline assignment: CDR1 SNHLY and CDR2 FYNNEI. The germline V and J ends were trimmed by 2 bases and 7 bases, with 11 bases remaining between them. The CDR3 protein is CASSEQGGSGYTF. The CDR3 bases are TGTGCCAGCAGTGAACAGGGAGGTAGTGGCTACACCTTC.